These 8 T cell receptor beta chains came from one sample sequenced in a study of T cells after yellow fever vaccination. TCRdb processed the 5' RACE reads anew with MiXCR; each CDR3 protein has one entry. The repertoire has approximately 550,000 distinct CDR3 sequences, about 19% of them found once; the top ten carry 13% to 15%. Sequencing used PBMCs, obtained 15 days after the yellow fever booster vaccination. The receptors come from a man under 40 who received the YFV17D yellow fever vaccine.

This rearrangement joins TRBV30 to TRBJ2-1; 7 positions match TRBD1. The V gene end was trimmed by 3 bases and the J gene end by 10 bases; junction bases not matched to a gene: 12. The CDR3 length is 14 residues. Germline V CDR1 and CDR2: GTSNPN, SVGIG (reference sequence). CDR3 nucleotides: TGTGCCTGGAGGAGGATACAGGGGTGGGGCGAGCAGTTCTTC. Translating gives CAWRRIQGWGEQFF.

The V gene is TRBV20-1, the J gene TRBJ2-1, with 14 bases identical to TRBD2. This CDR3 has 17 amino acids. The germline V gene has CDR1 DFQATT and CDR2 SNEGSKA (reference sequence). V gave up 6 bases and J gave up 0 bases; unmatched junction bases: 7. CDR3 amino acids: CSAVPGTSGSSYNEQFF. The DNA for the CDR3 is TGCAGTGCGGTCCCCGGGACTAGCGGGAGCTCCTACAATGAGCAGTTCTTC.

This clonotype has a handful of counts. CDR3 residues: CATSSGGGLANEKLFF. The DNA of the CDR3 is TGTGCCACCAGCAGTGGGGGGGGGCTGGCTAATGAAAAACTGTTTTTT. J is TRBJ1-4 and V is TRBV15, with D perhaps matching TRBD1 (6 bases). The CDR3 runs to 16 residues. The V gene lost 3 bases and the J gene lost 3 bases, with 14 bases spanning the gap. Germline lookup yields CDR1 LNHNV and CDR2 YYDKDF (reference sequence).

This chain links TRBV29-1 with TRBJ1-2; D is possibly TRBD1 (5 bases). The length of the CDR3 is 14 residues. The germline gives CDR1 SQVTM, CDR2 ANQGSEA. V was cut by 0 bases and J by 2 bases, with 10 bases left in between. CDR3 sequence (DNA): TGCAGCGTTGAAGATGATGACAGAAACTATGGCTACACCTTC. Protein: CSVEDDDRNYGYTF.

This clonotype has just a few counts. V and J are TRBV20-1 and TRBJ2-7; tentatively, D is TRBD2 (5 bases). V was clipped by 0 bases and J by 0 bases, with 12 bases between them. Germline CDR1 and CDR2: DFQATT and SNEGSKA (reference sequence). The CDR3 extends over 15 amino acids. The CDR3 bases are TGCAGTGCTAGAGATCCGGAGCGGACCTCCTACGAGCAGTACTTC. It specifies CSARDPERTSYEQYF.

The chain is built from TRBV9 and TRBJ2-3, with 12 bases aligning to TRBD2. The V gene's germline CDR1 is SGDLS and CDR2 YYNGEE. V dropped 4 bases and J dropped 3; count of bases not matched to a gene: 6. This CDR3 is built from 16 residues. DNA of the CDR3: TGTGCCAGCAGCACTTCCGGGACTAGCGGGACAGATACGCAGTATTTT. This translates into CASSTSGTSGTDTQYF.

This chain uses TRBV20-1 with TRBJ2-7; D perhaps matches TRBD2 (6 bases). V shed 6 bases and J shed 0 bases, with 18 bases lying between them. This CDR3 spans 15 amino acids. Germline lookup yields CDR1 DFQATT and CDR2 SNEGSKA (reference sequence). CDR3 protein: CSAPDPTRSSYEQYF. The DNA for the CDR3 is TGCAGTGCGCCGGACCCGACTAGGAGCTCCTACGAGCAGTACTTC.

The chain combines TRBV5-1 with TRBJ2-1, with TRBD2 as a possible D gene (6 bases). Trimming stripped 0 bases from V and 7 bases from J, with 14 bases between. Per germline, CDR1 SGHRS and CDR2 YFSETQ. This CDR3 has 15 amino acids. In nucleotides, the CDR3 is TGCGCCAGCAGCTTGGCCGGGATGGGGACTAATGAGCAGTTCTTC. This translates into CASSLAGMGTNEQFF.